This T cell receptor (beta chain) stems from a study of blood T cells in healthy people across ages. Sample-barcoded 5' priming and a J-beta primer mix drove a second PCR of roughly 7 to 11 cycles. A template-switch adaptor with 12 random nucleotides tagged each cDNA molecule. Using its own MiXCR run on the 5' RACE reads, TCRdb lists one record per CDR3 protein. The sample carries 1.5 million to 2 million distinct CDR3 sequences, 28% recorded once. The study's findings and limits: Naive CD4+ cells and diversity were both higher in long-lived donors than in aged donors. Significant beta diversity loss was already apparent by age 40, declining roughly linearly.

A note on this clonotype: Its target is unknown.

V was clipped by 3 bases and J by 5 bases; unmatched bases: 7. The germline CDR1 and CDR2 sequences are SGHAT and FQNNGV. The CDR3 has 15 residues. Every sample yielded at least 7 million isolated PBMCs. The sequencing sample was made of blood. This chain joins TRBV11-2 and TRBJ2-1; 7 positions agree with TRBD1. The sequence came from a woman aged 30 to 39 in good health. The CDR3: CASSLRGQRNNEQFF. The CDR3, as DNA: TGTGCCAGCAGCTTGAGGGGACAGAGAAACAATGAGCAGTTCTTC.